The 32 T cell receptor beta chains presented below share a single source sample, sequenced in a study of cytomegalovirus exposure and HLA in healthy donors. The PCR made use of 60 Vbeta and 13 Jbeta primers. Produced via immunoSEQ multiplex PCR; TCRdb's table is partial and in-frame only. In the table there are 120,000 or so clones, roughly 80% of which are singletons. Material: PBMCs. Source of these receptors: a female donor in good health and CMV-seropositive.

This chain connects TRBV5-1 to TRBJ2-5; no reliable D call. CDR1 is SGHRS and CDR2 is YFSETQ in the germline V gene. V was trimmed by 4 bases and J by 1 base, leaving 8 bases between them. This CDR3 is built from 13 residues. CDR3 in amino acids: CASSKQVQETQYF. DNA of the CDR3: TGCGCCAGCAGCAAACAAGTCCAAGAGACCCAGTACTTC.

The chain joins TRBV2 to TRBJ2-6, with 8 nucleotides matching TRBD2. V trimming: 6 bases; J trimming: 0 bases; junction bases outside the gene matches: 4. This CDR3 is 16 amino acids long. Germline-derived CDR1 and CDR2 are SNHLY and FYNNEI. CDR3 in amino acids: CASSGGARSGANVLTF. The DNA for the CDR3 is TGTGCCAGCAGCGGGGGGGCGCGCTCTGGGGCCAACGTCCTGACTTTC.

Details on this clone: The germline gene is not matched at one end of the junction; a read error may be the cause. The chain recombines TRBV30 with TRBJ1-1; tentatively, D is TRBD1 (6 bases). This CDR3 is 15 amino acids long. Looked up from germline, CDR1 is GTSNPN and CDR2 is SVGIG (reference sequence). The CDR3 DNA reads TGTGCCTGGGGTGTACAGGGACGTAGGAACACTGAAGCTTTCTTT. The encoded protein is CAWGVQGRRNTEAFF.

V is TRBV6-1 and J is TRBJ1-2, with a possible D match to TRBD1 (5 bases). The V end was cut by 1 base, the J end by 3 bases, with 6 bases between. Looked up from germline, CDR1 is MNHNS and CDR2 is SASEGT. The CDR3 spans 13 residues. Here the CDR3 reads CASSEVTDYGYTF. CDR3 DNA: TGTGCCAGCAGTGAAGTGACAGACTATGGCTACACCTTC.

CDR3 in amino acids: CASSQRGKTGGDEQFF. CDR3 sequence (DNA): TGCGCCAGCAGTCAGCGAGGGAAGACCGGCGGTGACGAGCAGTTCTTC. The V gene is TRBV23-1, the J gene TRBJ2-1; D is possibly TRBD2 (5 bases). TRBV23-1 is assigned to the ORF class and has an uncertain function. The CDR3 has 16 residues. V lost 3 bases, J lost 10 bases, and 22 bases lay in between.

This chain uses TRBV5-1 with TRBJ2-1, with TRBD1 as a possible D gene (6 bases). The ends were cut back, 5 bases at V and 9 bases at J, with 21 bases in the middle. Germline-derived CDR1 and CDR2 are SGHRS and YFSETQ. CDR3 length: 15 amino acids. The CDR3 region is CASRLAASGDAEQFF. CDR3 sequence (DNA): TGCGCCAGCAGACTCGCGGCTTCAGGGGATGCTGAGCAGTTCTTC.

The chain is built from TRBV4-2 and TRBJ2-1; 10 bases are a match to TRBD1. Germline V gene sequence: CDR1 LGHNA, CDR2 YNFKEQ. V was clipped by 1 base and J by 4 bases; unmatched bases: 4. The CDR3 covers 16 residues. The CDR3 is CASSQAGTGAYNEQFF. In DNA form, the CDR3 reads TGTGCCAGCAGCCAAGCCGGGACAGGGGCTTACAATGAGCAGTTCTTC.

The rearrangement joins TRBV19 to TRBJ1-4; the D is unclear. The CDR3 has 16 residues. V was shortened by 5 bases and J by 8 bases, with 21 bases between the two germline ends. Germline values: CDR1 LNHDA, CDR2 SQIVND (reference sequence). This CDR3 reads CASSPAGGRLVEKLFF. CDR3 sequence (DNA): TGTGCCAGTAGTCCGGCCGGTGGCAGGTTGGTCGAAAAACTGTTTTTT. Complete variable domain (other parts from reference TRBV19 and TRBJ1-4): DGGITQSPKYLFRKEGQNVTLSCEQNLNHDAMYWYRQDPGQGLRLIYYSQIVNDFQKGDIAEGYSVSREKKESFPLTVTSAQKNPTAFYLCASSPAGGRLVEKLFFGSGTQLSVL.

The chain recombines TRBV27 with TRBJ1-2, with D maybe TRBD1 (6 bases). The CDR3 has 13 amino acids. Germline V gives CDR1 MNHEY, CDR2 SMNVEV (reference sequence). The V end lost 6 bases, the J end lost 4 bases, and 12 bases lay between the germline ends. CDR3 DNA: TGTGCCAGCAGCCTACAGGGTAGCTATGGCTACACCTTC. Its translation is CASSLQGSYGYTF.

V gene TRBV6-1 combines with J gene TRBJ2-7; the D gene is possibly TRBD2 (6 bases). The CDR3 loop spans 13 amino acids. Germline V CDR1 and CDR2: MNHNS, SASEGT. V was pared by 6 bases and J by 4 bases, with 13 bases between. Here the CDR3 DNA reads TGTGCCAGCAGGCGGGACCAAATTTACGAGCAGTACTTC. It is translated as CASRRDQIYEQYF.

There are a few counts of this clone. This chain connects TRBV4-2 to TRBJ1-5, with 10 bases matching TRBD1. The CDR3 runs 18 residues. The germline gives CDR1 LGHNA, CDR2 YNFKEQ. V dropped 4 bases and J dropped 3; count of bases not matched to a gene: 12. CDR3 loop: CASSRKGPGQGFNQPQHF. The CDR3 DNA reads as TGTGCCAGCAGCCGCAAGGGACCGGGACAGGGGTTCAATCAGCCCCAGCATTTT.

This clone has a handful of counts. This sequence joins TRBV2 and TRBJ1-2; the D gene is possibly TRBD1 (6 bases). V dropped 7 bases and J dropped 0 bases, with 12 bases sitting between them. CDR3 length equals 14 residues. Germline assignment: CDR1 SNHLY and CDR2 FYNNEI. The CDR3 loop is CASKPQGTNYGYTF. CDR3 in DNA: TGTGCCAGCAAACCCCAGGGGACTAACTATGGCTACACCTTC.

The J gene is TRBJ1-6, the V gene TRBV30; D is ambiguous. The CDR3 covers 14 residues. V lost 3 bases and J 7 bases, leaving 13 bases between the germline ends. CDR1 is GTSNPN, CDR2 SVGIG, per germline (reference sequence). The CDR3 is CAWSQVAFNSPLHF. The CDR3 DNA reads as TGTGCCTGGAGCCAGGTGGCTTTCAATTCACCCCTCCACTTT.

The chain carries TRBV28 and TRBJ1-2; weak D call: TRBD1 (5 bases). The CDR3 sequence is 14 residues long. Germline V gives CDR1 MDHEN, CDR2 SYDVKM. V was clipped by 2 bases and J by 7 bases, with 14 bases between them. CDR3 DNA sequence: TGTGCCAGCAGTTTAGGGGGGATCCCTCGTGGCTACACCTTC. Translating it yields CASSLGGIPRGYTF.

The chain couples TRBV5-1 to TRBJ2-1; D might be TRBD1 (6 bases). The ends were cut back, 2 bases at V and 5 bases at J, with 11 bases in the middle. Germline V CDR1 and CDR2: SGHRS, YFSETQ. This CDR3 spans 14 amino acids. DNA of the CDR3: TGCGCCAGCAGCTTTAACAGGGTCCACAATGAGCAGTTCTTC. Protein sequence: CASSFNRVHNEQFF.

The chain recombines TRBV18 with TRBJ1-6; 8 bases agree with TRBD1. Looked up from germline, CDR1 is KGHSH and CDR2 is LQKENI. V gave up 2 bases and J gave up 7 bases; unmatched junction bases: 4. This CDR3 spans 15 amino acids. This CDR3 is CASSPAGQGNSPLHF. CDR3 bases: TGTGCCAGCTCACCAGCCGGACAGGGCAATTCACCCCTCCACTTT.

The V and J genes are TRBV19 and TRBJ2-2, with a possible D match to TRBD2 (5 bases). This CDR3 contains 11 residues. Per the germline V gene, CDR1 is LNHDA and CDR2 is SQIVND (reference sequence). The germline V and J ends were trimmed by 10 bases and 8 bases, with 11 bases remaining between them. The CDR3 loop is CATEDWGELFF. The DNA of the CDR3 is TGTGCCACCGAGGACTGGGGGGAGCTGTTTTTT.

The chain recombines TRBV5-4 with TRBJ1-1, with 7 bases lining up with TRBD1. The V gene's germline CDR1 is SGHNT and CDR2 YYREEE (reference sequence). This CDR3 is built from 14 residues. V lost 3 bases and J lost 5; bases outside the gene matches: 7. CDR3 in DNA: TGTGCCAGCAGCTCCACAGGGGCAGGGACTGAAGCTTTCTTT. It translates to CASSSTGAGTEAFF.

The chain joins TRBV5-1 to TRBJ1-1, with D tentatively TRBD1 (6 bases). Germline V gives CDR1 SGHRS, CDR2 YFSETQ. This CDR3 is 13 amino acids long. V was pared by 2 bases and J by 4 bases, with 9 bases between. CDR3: CASSFTGFTEAFF. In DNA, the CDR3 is TGCGCCAGCAGCTTTACAGGGTTCACTGAAGCTTTCTTT.

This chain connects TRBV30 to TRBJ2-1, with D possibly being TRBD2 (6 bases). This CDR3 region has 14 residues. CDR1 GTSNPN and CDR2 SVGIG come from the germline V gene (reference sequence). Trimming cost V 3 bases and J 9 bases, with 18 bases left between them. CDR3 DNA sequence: TGTGCCTGGAGAACCGGGACTCACCTCGGTGAGCAGTTCTTC. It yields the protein CAWRTGTHLGEQFF.

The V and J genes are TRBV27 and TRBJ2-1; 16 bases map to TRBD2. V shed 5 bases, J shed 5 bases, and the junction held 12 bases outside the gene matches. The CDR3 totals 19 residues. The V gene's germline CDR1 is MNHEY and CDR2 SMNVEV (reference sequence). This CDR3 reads CASSPQTQGLAGGHNEQFF. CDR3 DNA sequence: TGTGCCAGCAGTCCGCAAACACAGGGACTAGCGGGGGGGCACAATGAGCAGTTCTTC.

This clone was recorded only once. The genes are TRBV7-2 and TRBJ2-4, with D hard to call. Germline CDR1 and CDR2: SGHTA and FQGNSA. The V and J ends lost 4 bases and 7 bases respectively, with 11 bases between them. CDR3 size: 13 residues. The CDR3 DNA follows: TGTGCCAGCAGCTCACCAGTGGTGAACATTCAGTACTTC. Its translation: CASSSPVVNIQYF.

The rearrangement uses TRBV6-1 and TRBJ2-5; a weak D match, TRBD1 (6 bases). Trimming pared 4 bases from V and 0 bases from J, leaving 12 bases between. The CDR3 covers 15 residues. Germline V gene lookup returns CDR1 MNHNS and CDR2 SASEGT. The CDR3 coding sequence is TGTGCCAGCAGTGTACAGGGTTTGTACCAAGAGACCCAGTACTTC. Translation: CASSVQGLYQETQYF.

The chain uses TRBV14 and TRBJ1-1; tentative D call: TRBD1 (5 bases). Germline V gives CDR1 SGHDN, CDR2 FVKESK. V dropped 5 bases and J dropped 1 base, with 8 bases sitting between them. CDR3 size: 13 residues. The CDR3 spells CASSVQENTEAFF. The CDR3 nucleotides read TGTGCCAGCAGCGTACAGGAGAACACTGAAGCTTTCTTT.

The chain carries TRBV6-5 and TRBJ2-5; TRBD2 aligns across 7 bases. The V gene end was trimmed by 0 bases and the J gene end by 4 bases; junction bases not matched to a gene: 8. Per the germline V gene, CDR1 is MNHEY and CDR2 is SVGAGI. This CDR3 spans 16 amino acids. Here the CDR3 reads CASSYSSGVGGETQYF. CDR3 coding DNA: TGTGCCAGCAGTTACTCGAGCGGGGTGGGAGGAGAGACCCAGTACTTC.

CDR3 coding DNA: TGTGCCAGCTCACCAGACCGGCGGGCTTTCTTT. The encoded protein is CASSPDRRAFF. The chain has TRBV18 and TRBJ1-1; D ambiguous. The CDR3 is 11 residues long. V was cut by 2 bases and J by 11 bases, with 9 bases left in between. Germline CDR1 is KGHSH and CDR2 is LQKENI. The whole variable domain, remainder taken from reference TRBV18 and TRBJ1-1, is NAGVMQNPRHLVRRRGQEARLRCSPMKGHSHVYWYRQLPEEGLKFMVYLQKENIIDESGMPKERFSAEFPKEGPSILRIQQVVRGDSAAYFCASSPDRRAFFGQGTRLTVV.

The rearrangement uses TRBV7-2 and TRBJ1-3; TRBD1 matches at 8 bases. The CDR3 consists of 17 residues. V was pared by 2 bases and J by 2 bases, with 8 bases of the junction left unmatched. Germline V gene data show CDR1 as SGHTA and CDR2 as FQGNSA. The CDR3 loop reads CASSLKGTGEAGNTIYF. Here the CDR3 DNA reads TGTGCCAGCAGCTTAAAAGGGACAGGAGAAGCTGGAAACACCATATATTTT.

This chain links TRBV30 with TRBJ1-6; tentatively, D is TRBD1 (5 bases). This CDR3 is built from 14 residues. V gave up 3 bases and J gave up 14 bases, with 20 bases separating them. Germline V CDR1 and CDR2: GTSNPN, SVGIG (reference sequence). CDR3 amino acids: CAWSRRDSGASLHF. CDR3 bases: TGTGCCTGGAGCCGCCGGGACTCAGGCGCGTCCCTCCACTTT. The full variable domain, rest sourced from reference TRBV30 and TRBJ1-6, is SQTIHQWPATLVQPVGSPLSLECTVEGTSNPNLYWYRQAAGRGLQLLFYSVGIGQISSEVPQNLSASRPQDRQFILSSKKLLLSDSGFYLCAWSRRDSGASLHFGNGTRLTVT.

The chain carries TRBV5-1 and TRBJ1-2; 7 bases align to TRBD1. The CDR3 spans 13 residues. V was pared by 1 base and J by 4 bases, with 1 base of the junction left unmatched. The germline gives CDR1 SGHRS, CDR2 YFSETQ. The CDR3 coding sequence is TGCGCCAGCAGCTTGTCAGGGGGCTATGGCTACACCTTC. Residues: CASSLSGGYGYTF.

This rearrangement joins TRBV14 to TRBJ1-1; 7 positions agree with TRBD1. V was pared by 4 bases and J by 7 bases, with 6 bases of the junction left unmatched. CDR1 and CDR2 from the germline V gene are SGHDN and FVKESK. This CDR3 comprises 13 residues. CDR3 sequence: CASSRITGVEAFF. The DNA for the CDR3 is TGTGCCAGCAGCCGAATCACAGGGGTTGAAGCTTTCTTT.

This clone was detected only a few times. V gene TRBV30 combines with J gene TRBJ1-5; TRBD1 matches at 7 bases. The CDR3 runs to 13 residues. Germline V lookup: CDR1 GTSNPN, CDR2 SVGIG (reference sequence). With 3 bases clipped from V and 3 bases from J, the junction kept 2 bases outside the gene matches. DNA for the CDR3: TGTGCCTGGAGCGACAGGGACAATCAGCCCCAGCATTTT. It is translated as CAWSDRDNQPQHF.

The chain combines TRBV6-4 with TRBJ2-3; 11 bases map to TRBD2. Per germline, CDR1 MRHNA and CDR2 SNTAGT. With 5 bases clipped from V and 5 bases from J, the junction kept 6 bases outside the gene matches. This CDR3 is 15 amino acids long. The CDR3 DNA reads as TGTGCCAGCAGTCTCACTAGCGGGGGAGGAGATACGCAGTATTTT. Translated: CASSLTSGGGDTQYF.